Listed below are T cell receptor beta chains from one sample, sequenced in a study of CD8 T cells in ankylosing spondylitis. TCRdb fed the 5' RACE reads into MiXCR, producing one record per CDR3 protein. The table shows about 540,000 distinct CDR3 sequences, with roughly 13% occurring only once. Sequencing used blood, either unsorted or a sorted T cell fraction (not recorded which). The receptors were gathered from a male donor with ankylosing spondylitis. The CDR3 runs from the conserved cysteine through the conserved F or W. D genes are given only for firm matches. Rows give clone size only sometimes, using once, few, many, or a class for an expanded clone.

CASSSWTGEGDEQFF | TGTGCCAGCAGTTCTTGGACAGGAGAAGGGGATGAGCAGTTCTTC | TRBJ2-1 | TRBD1 | TRBV7-9 | few
CASSLRRREIYFEQFF | TGTGCCAGCAGCTTAAGACGGCGGGAGATCTATTTTGAGCAGTTCTTC | TRBJ2-1 | TRBD2 | TRBV7-9 | .
CASSLWGSGREQYF | TGCGCCAGCAGCTTGTGGGGTAGCGGGAGGGAGCAGTACTTC | TRBJ2-7 | TRBD2 | TRBV5-1 | .
CASSVVGSGELFF | TGTGCCAGCAGCGTAGTAGGGTCTGGGGAGCTGTTTTTT | TRBJ2-2 | . | TRBV9 | few
CATSFGRASYEQYF | TGTGCCACCAGCTTCGGGAGGGCCAGCTACGAGCAGTACTTC | TRBJ2-7 | TRBD2 | TRBV15 | .
CSAPVVAADTQYF | TGCAGTGCCCCCGTTGTTGCGGCAGATACGCAGTATTTT | TRBJ2-3 | . | TRBV20-1 | .
CVSSEARDSFYGYTF | TGTGTCAGCAGTGAAGCGCGAGACAGTTTCTATGGCTACACCTTC | TRBJ1-2 | . | TRBV6-1 | .
CSALKTSTEQFF | TGCAGTGCCCTAAAGACCTCAACTGAGCAGTTCTTC | TRBJ2-1 | . | TRBV20-1 | many
CATSRDADSGANVLTF | TGTGCCACCAGCAGAGATGCCGACTCTGGGGCCAACGTCCTGACTTTC | TRBJ2-6 | . | TRBV15 | .
CASTKWLAETDTQYF | TGTGCCAGCACCAAATGGCTAGCGGAGACAGATACGCAGTATTTT | TRBJ2-3 | TRBD2 | TRBV7-9 | many
CASSPGQARTYGYTF | TGCGCCAGCAGCCCGGGACAGGCAAGAACCTATGGCTACACCTTC | TRBJ1-2 | TRBD1 | TRBV5-1 | .
CASSPRTSGQETQYF | TGTGCCAGCAGTCCCCGGACTAGCGGGCAAGAGACCCAGTACTTC | TRBJ2-5 | TRBD2 | TRBV12-3/TRBV12-4 | many
CATSDLTGGRYGYTF | TGTGCCACCAGTGACTTGACAGGGGGCCGGTATGGCTACACCTTC | TRBJ1-2 | TRBD1 | TRBV24-1 | few
CSASGSSGYNEQFF | TGCAGTGCGTCAGGTTCTAGCGGATACAATGAGCAGTTCTTC | TRBJ2-1 | TRBD2 | TRBV20-1 | few
CASSLLGKVNTGELFF | TGTGCCAGCAGCTTACTAGGAAAGGTGAACACCGGGGAGCTGTTTTTT | TRBJ2-2 | . | TRBV11-2 | few
CASSLTGGNNQPQHF | TGTGCCAGCAGTCTCACAGGGGGCAACAATCAGCCCCAGCATTTT | TRBJ1-5 | TRBD1 | TRBV2 | .